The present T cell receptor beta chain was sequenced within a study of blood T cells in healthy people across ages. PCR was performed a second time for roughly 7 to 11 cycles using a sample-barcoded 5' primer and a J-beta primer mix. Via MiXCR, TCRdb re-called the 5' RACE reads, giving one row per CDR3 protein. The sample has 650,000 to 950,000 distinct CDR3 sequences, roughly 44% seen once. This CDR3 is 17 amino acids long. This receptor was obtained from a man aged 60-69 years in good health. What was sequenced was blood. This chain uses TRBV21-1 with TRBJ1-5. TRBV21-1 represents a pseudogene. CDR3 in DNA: TGTGCCAGCAGCAAAGAGCGAGAACAATATAGCAATCAGCCCCAGCATTTT. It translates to CASSKEREQYSNQPQHF.